These 10 T cell receptor beta chains were all obtained from the same sample, sequenced in a study of neurological immune-mediated disorders. TCRdb itself ran the 5' RACE reads through MiXCR, one entry per CDR3 protein. This table holds about 33,000 distinct CDR3 sequences, 10% to 15% found once. Time point meaning: longitudinal time-point 2. The sample consisted of PBMCs. All receptors come from a middle-aged woman in good health.

This clonotype was counted at least ten times. The chain employs TRBV14 and TRBJ2-7, with 12 nucleotides matching TRBD2. Germline-derived CDR1 and CDR2 are SGHDN and FVKESK. The CDR3 is made up of 19 amino acids. Germline trimming cut 2 bases from V and 2 bases from J; bases unmatched to any gene: 13. The CDR3 sequence: CASSQKALRTSGNPYEQYF. In nucleotides, the CDR3 is TGTGCCAGCAGCCAAAAAGCGCTCCGGACTAGCGGGAACCCCTACGAGCAGTACTTC. Using reference TRBV14 and TRBJ2-7 for the parts outside the CDR3, the full variable domain is EAGVTQFPSHSVIEKGQTVTLRCDPISGHDNLYWYRRVMGKEIKFLLHFVKESKQDESGMPNNRFLAERTGGTYSTLKVQPAELEDSGVYFCASSQKALRTSGNPYEQYFGPGTRLTVT.

This clonotype was seen at least ten times. This chain joins TRBV7-2 and TRBJ2-3, with D possibly being TRBD1 (6 bases). Germline values: CDR1 SGHTA, CDR2 FQGNSA. CDR3 length: 15 amino acids. V shed 4 bases and J shed 2 bases, with 13 bases lying between them. The CDR3 spells CASSSDRRITDTQYF. DNA for the CDR3: TGTGCCAGCAGCTCGGACAGAAGAATCACAGATACGCAGTATTTT.

There are many counts of this clonotype. This chain links TRBV29-1 with TRBJ2-6, with 8 bases fitting TRBD1. In germline, CDR1 is SQVTM, CDR2 ANQGSEA. The J segment lost 4 bases and the V segment lost 0 bases, leaving 5 bases of the junction unmatched. CDR3 length: 16 residues. In nucleotides, the CDR3 is TGCAGCGTTGAAGACTCAGGGGGCGCGGGGGCCAACGTCCTGACTTTC. Its translation is CSVEDSGGAGANVLTF.

In its sample, this clonotype was seen many times. This rearrangement joins TRBV6-2 or TRBV6-3 to TRBJ1-1; no clear D gene. The CDR3 spans 12 residues. V lost 6 bases to trimming and J lost 5 bases, with 10 bases between them. Germline CDR1 is MNHEY and CDR2 is SVGEGT. The CDR3 DNA reads as TGTGCCAGCAGCCGCGTGGAAACTGAAGCTTTCTTT. This encodes CASSRVETEAFF.

This clonotype came up many times. The V and J genes are TRBV3-1 and TRBJ2-4; possibly TRBD2 for D (5 bases). V shed 4 bases and J shed 2 bases, with 12 bases lying between them. The germline V gene has CDR1 LGHDT and CDR2 YNNKEL (reference sequence). The CDR3 is 15 amino acids. The DNA for the CDR3 is TGTGCCAGCAGCCCCTCCCGAGGGCCCAAAAACATTCAGTACTTC. Protein: CASSPSRGPKNIQYF.

This clonotype occurred many times. The chain joins TRBV5-1 to TRBJ2-7; D gene unclear. Trimming took off 4 bases at V and 5 bases at J, with 10 bases between the two ends. Germline V gene lookup returns CDR1 SGHRS and CDR2 YFSETQ. The CDR3 runs 12 residues. As DNA, the CDR3 is TGCGCCAGCAGCAGGGATGCCGACGAGCAGTACTTC. It yields the protein CASSRDADEQYF.

This chain connects TRBV19 to TRBJ2-2; D is possibly TRBD1 or TRBD2 (5 bases each). The CDR3 has 16 amino acids. CDR1 and CDR2 (germline): LNHDA, SQIVND (reference sequence). Trimming removed 6 bases from V and 1 base from J, with 15 bases in between. The CDR3 sequence is CASRDSQSGNTGELFF. DNA of the CDR3: TGTGCCAGTAGAGACAGCCAAAGCGGGAACACCGGGGAGCTGTTTTTT.

At least ten counts were recorded for this clonotype. V gene TRBV6-4 combines with J gene TRBJ2-1; 9 bases are a match to TRBD2. The J segment lost 9 bases and the V segment lost 10 bases, leaving 16 bases of the junction unmatched. Germline CDR1 and CDR2: MRHNA and SNTAGT. This CDR3 is 15 amino acids long. The CDR3 coding sequence is TGTGCCACCACAAGAGCGTCGACTAGCGGCACTGAGCAGTTCTTC. It encodes CATTRASTSGTEQFF.

There are many counts of this clonotype. V is TRBV10-3 and J is TRBJ2-5; the match to TRBD2 covers 12 bases. The length of the CDR3 is 15 residues. V was pared by 7 bases and J by 5 bases, with 8 bases of the junction left unmatched. Germline V gene data show CDR1 as ENHRY and CDR2 as SYGVKD. CDR3 amino acids: CAIKSSSGGGETQYF. Written as DNA, the CDR3 is TGTGCCATCAAGTCTTCTAGCGGGGGGGGGGAGACCCAGTACTTC.

This clonotype rates as medium-sized. The chain links TRBV6-4 to TRBJ1-1; perhaps TRBD1 as D (6 bases). CDR1 is MRHNA, CDR2 SNTAGT, per germline. The CDR3 is 13 residues long. The V and J ends lost 5 bases and 0 bases respectively, with 7 bases between them. The CDR3 loop is CASSTGLNTEAFF. DNA of the CDR3: TGTGCCAGCAGTACAGGGTTGAACACTGAAGCTTTCTTT.